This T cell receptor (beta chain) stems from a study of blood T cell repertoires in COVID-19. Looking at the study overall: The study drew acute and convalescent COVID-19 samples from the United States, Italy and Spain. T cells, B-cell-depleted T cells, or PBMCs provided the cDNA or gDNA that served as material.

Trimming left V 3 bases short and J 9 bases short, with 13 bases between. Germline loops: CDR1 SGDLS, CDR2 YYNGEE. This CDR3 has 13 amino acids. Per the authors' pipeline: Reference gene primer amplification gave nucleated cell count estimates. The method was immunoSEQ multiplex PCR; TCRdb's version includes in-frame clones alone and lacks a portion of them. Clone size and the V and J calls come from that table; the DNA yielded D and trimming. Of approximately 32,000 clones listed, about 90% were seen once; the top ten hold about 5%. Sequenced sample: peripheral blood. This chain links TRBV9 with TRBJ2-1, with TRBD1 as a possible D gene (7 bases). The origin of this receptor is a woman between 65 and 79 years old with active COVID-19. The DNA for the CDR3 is TGTGCCAGCAGCGCCCCAGGGGGAGGTGAGCAGTTCTTC. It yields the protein CASSAPGGGEQFF.